A single sample gave rise to the 7 T cell receptor beta chains below, sequenced in a study of cytotoxic CD8 clonotypes in ibrutinib-treated CLL (TCRdb year 2021). What this sample's time point label stands for: approximately 2 years on ibrutinib. Library preparation used the immunoSEQ multiplex PCR assay. Not all clones reach the TCRdb copy of this immuneACCESS table, which keeps in-frame sequences only. Checked studies attribute under half of the gap to unresolved V genes and leave the rest unexplained. A total of 45,000 to 70,000 clones appear in this sample, around 55% of them only once. The leading ten clones occupy about 20% of the sample. This specimen was PBMCs, taken after 24 months of ibrutinib treatment. These receptors all come from a human donor with chronic lymphocytic leukemia.

The J gene is TRBJ1-5, the V gene TRBV19; maybe TRBD1 (6 bases). CDR3 size: 16 residues. Deletions cut 5 bases from V and 3 bases from J, with 17 bases between. Germline V gene sequence: CDR1 LNHDA, CDR2 SQIVND (reference sequence). DNA of the CDR3: TGTGCCAGTAGTGCCCAGGGGTTGATGAACAATCAGCCCCAGCATTTT. Its translation: CASSAQGLMNNQPQHF.

V is TRBV5-1 and J is TRBJ2-3; TRBD2 matches 8 bases. The CDR3 length is 16 residues. The V segment lost 4 bases and the J segment 3 bases; nucleotides outside the gene matches: 10. Germline V lookup: CDR1 SGHRS, CDR2 YFSETQ. The CDR3 loop is CASSPIRAGGTDTQYF. In DNA, the CDR3 is TGCGCCAGCAGCCCCATACGGGCGGGGGGTACAGATACGCAGTATTTT.

This clone was seen a few times. This chain joins TRBV7-2 and TRBJ1-2; no clear D gene. The germline CDR1 and CDR2 sequences are SGHTA and FQGNSA. This CDR3 spans 13 amino acids. V was pared by 1 base and J by 5 bases, with 8 bases between. CDR3 coding DNA: TGTGCCAGCAGCTTAGTACAGTCTTATGGCTACACCTTC. Its translation: CASSLVQSYGYTF. The whole variable domain, filled in from reference TRBV7-2 and TRBJ1-2, reads GAGVSQSPSNKVTEKGKDVELRCDPISGHTALYWYRQSLGQGLEFLIYFQGNSAPDKSGLPSDRFSAERTGGSVSTLTIQRTQQEDSAVYLCASSLVQSYGYTFGSGTRLTVV.

This chain uses TRBV5-1 with TRBJ2-3, with D tentatively TRBD1 (5 bases). V was cut by 0 bases and J by 1 base, with 12 bases left in between. The CDR3 extends over 16 amino acids. CDR1 is SGHRS and CDR2 is YFSETQ in the germline V gene. CDR3 coding DNA: TGCGCCAGCAGCTTGGAACAGGTTTTTGGCACAGATACGCAGTATTTT. This translates into CASSLEQVFGTDTQYF.

The genes are TRBV28 and TRBJ2-2; 7 bases line up with TRBD1. The CDR3 has 14 amino acids. The trim removed 6 bases at V and 3 bases at J, leaving 4 bases unmatched. Germline lookup yields CDR1 MDHEN and CDR2 SYDVKM. This CDR3 is CASRTGAYTGELFF. The CDR3 DNA follows: TGTGCCAGCAGAACAGGGGCGTACACCGGGGAGCTGTTTTTT.

J is TRBJ2-5 and V is TRBV7-9; D is ambiguous. The V gene lost 2 bases and the J gene lost 5 bases, with 9 bases spanning the gap. CDR1 is SEHNR and CDR2 is FQNEAQ in the germline V gene (reference sequence). The CDR3 covers 13 residues. The CDR3 loop reads CASSLTAGETQYF. CDR3 DNA: TGTGCCAGCAGCTTAACTGCCGGGGAGACCCAGTACTTC.

In its sample, this clone was seen a few times. The V gene is TRBV29-1, the J gene TRBJ1-2, with a tentative D call TRBD1 (5 bases). The V gene lost 1 base and the J gene lost 5 bases, with 14 bases spanning the gap. The germline gives CDR1 SQVTM, CDR2 ANQGSEA. There are 14 residues in the CDR3. In nucleotides, the CDR3 is TGCAGCGTTGAAGTCGGGCAGGGCTTTTATGGCTACACCTTC. Translation: CSVEVGQGFYGYTF.